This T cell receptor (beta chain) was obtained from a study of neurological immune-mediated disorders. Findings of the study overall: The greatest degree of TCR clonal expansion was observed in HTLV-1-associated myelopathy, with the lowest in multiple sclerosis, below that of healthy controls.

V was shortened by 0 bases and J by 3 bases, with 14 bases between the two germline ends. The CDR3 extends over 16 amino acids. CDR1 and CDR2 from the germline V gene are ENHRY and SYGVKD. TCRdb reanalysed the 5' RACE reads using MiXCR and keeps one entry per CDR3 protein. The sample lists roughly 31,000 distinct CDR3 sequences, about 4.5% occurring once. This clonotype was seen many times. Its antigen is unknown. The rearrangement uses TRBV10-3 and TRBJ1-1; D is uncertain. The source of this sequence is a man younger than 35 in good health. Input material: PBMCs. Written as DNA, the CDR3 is TGTGCCATCAGTGAGTCCATGGGAGGTCTAGACACTGAAGCTTTCTTT. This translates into CAISESMGGLDTEAFF.